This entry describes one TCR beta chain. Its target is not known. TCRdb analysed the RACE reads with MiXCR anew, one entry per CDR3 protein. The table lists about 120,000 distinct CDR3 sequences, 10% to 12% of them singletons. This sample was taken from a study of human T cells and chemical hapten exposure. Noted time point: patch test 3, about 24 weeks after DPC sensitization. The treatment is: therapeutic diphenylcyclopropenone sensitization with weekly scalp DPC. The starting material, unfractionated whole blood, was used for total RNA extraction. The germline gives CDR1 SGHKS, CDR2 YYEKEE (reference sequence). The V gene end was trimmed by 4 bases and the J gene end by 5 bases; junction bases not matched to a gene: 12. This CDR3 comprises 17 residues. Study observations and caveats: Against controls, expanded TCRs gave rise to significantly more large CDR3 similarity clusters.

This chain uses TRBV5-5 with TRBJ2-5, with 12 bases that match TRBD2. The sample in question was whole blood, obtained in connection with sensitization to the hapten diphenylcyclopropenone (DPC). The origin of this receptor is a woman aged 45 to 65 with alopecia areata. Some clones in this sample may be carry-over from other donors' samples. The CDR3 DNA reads TGTGCCAGCAGCCCCTACCCTAGCGGGAGGGACGGGGAGACCCAGTACTTC. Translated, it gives CASSPYPSGRDGETQYF.